The 30 T cell receptor beta chains below all came from one sample that was sequenced in a study of control samples from healthy donors and cancer patients. The assay was immunoSEQ multiplex PCR, and TCRdb's table has in-frame clones only and misses some. The data contain 70,000 or so clones, under 90% of them singletons. Material: blood. Receptors originate from a man aged 45-60 years in good health.

J is TRBJ2-3 and V is TRBV5-1, with D perhaps being TRBD1 or TRBD2 (5 bases each). The CDR3 consists of 17 residues. V was pared by 0 bases and J by 1 base, with 15 bases between. Germline V gene sequence: CDR1 SGHRS, CDR2 YFSETQ. CDR3 protein: CASSLGMRGGRTDTQYF. The CDR3 DNA reads TGCGCCAGCAGCTTGGGGATGAGGGGCGGGCGCACAGATACGCAGTATTTT.

This chain uses TRBV4-3 with TRBJ1-2; a weak D match, TRBD1 (5 bases). V dropped 3 bases and J dropped 2 bases, with 19 bases sitting between them. In germline, CDR1 is LGHNA, CDR2 YSLEER. CDR3 length: 17 residues. The CDR3, as DNA: TGCGCCAGCAGCCAGGCCCCCCGGGGGGGAGGGAACTATGGCTACACCTTC. This encodes CASSQAPRGGGNYGYTF.

DNA for the CDR3: TGTGCCAGCAGCCCGGGGTCCAGCTCCTACAATGAGCAGTTCTTC. Translated, it gives CASSPGSSSYNEQFF. The J gene is TRBJ2-1, the V gene TRBV5-4; D perhaps matches TRBD2 (5 bases). Germline values: CDR1 SGHNT, CDR2 YYREEE (reference sequence). This CDR3 spans 15 amino acids. V lost 4 bases and J lost 0, with 11 bases in between.

The genes are TRBV19 and TRBJ1-3; D not resolved. The CDR3 is made up of 12 amino acids. Per germline, CDR1 LNHDA and CDR2 SQIVND (reference sequence). The CDR3 DNA reads TGTGCTTCGGATCTCAGGCAAGGCACCATATATTTT. The encoded protein is CASDLRQGTIYF.

This rearrangement joins TRBV24-1 to TRBJ2-3, with 10 bases aligning to TRBD1. Germline assignment: CDR1 KGHDR and CDR2 SFDVKD. CDR3 length equals 16 residues. The V gene end was trimmed by 2 bases and the J gene end by 6 bases; junction bases not matched to a gene: 7. This chain's CDR3 is CATSDSRQGAADTQYF. CDR3 coding DNA: TGTGCCACCAGTGATTCCCGACAGGGGGCGGCGGATACGCAGTATTTT.

About this clone itself: Within the sample, other DNA sequences also encode this same CDR3. CDR3 DNA sequence: TGTGCCAGCAGTTTGGGGGAGACCCAGTACTTC. It specifies CASSLGETQYF. This rearrangement joins TRBV12-3 or TRBV12-4 to TRBJ2-5; no clear D gene. V was trimmed by 3 bases and J by 5 bases, leaving 4 bases between them. This CDR3 is built from 11 residues.

This sequence joins TRBV30 and TRBJ1-6; D is perhaps TRBD1 (5 bases). V was clipped by 0 bases and J by 6 bases, with 12 bases between them. CDR1 is GTSNPN, CDR2 SVGIG, per germline (reference sequence). The CDR3 runs 15 residues. CDR3 in amino acids: CAWSVPRQGNSPLHF. The CDR3 DNA reads TGTGCCTGGAGTGTACCCCGGCAGGGTAATTCACCCCTCCACTTT.

V gene TRBV7-3 combines with J gene TRBJ1-4; a possible D gene is TRBD1 (6 bases). The CDR3 covers 18 residues. Trimming left V 3 bases short and J 3 bases short, with 20 bases between. Germline loops: CDR1 SGHTA, CDR2 FQGTGA. The CDR3 loop reads CASSLTGPAGGANEKLFF. The DNA for the CDR3 is TGTGCCAGCAGCTTGACAGGTCCCGCCGGGGGAGCTAATGAAAAACTGTTTTTT.

This sequence joins TRBV7-9 and TRBJ2-3; 7 bases agree with TRBD2. Looked up from germline, CDR1 is SEHNR and CDR2 is FQNEAQ (reference sequence). The junction had 5 bases not matched to a gene; V was cut back by 3 bases and J by 2 bases. The CDR3 is 15 residues long. CDR3 sequence (DNA): TGTGCCAGCAGCTTCGTCGGGGGGTCCACAGATACGCAGTATTTT. Amino acids: CASSFVGGSTDTQYF.

The chain uses TRBV3-1 (or the pseudogene TRBV3-2) and TRBJ1-4; D call uncertain. Germline CDR1 and CDR2: LGHDT and YNNKEL (reference sequence). V lost 3 bases to trimming and J lost 8 bases, with 10 bases between them. CDR3 length equals 13 residues. The chain's CDR3 is CASSQGSGEKLFF. As DNA, the CDR3 is TGTGCCAGCAGCCAGGGTAGTGGGGAAAAACTGTTTTTT.

J is TRBJ2-1 and V is TRBV18, with 9 bases that match TRBD2. This CDR3 is built from 16 residues. The germline V gene has CDR1 KGHSH and CDR2 LQKENI. Germline trimming cut 0 bases from V and 7 bases from J; bases unmatched to any gene: 7. In DNA form, the CDR3 reads TGTGCCAGCTCACCACCTACCAGCGGGGGGTGGAATGAGCAGTTCTTC. Translated: CASSPPTSGGWNEQFF.

The J gene is TRBJ2-7, the V gene TRBV7-6, with 9 bases aligning to TRBD1. With 1 base clipped from V and 3 bases from J, the junction kept 1 base outside the gene matches. CDR1 is SGHVS, CDR2 FNYEAQ, per germline. CDR3 size: 14 residues. CDR3: CASSLVGQGYEQYF. CDR3 coding DNA: TGTGCCAGCAGCTTAGTGGGACAGGGCTACGAGCAGTACTTC. The whole variable domain, remainder taken from reference TRBV7-6 and TRBJ2-7, is GAGVSQSPRYKVTKRGQDVALRCDPISGHVSLYWYRQALGQGPEFLTYFNYEAQQDKSGLPNDRFSAERPEGSISTLTIQRTEQRDSAMYRCASSLVGQGYEQYFGPGTRLTVT.

This chain joins TRBV19 and TRBJ1-1, with 10 bases that match TRBD1. The germline V gene has CDR1 LNHDA and CDR2 SQIVND (reference sequence). J lost 5 bases, V lost 4 bases, and 4 bases had no gene match. CDR3 length: 14 amino acids. CDR3: CASSTTGGGTEAFF. The CDR3 DNA sequence: TGTGCCAGTAGTACGACAGGGGGCGGAACTGAAGCTTTCTTT.

The chain uses TRBV10-3 and TRBJ2-1, with 7 bases identical to TRBD2. There are 14 residues in the CDR3. Per germline, CDR1 ENHRY and CDR2 SYGVKD. The trim removed 0 bases at V and 9 bases at J, leaving 5 bases unmatched. The CDR3: CAISESMGGTEQFF. As DNA, the CDR3 is TGTGCCATCAGTGAGTCGATGGGGGGGACTGAGCAGTTCTTC.

This clone was counted a single time. The J gene is TRBJ2-7, the V gene TRBV6-6, with D tentatively TRBD1 (5 bases). The V gene's germline CDR1 is MNHNY and CDR2 SVGAGI (reference sequence). The CDR3 runs to 15 residues. Between the trimmed V and J ends, which lost 5 bases and 5 bases, there was a span of 19 bases. CDR3 sequence reads: CASSLDRARQNEQYF. CDR3 nucleotide sequence: TGTGCCAGCAGTCTAGACAGAGCTCGGCAGAACGAGCAGTACTTC.

The J gene is TRBJ1-2, the V gene TRBV15; no definite D call. Germline assignment: CDR1 LNHNV and CDR2 YYDKDF (reference sequence). This CDR3 spans 14 amino acids. V shed 0 bases and J shed 6 bases, with 11 bases lying between them. CDR3 sequence (DNA): TGTGCCACCAGCAGAGATCCCAGGAGGGATGGCTACACCTTC. Protein product: CATSRDPRRDGYTF.

CDR3: CASSLRLQGATNRDTQYF. The CDR3 DNA reads as TGTGCCAGCAGCTTACGTTTACAGGGGGCTACGAACAGAGATACGCAGTATTTT. V and J are TRBV7-8 and TRBJ2-3; 9 bases match TRBD1. J gave up 5 bases and V 2 bases, and 14 bases lay outside the gene matches. CDR3 length: 18 amino acids. CDR1 and CDR2 from the germline V gene are SGHVS and FQNEAQ.

The V and J genes are TRBV30 and TRBJ1-2; no firm D call. Looked up from germline, CDR1 is GTSNPN and CDR2 is SVGIG (reference sequence). The CDR3 is 12 amino acids. The germline V and J ends were trimmed by 5 bases and 6 bases, with 13 bases remaining between them. The CDR3 protein is CAWHPWGDGYTF. The CDR3 DNA sequence: TGTGCCTGGCATCCGTGGGGAGATGGCTACACCTTC.

This chain uses TRBV11-2 with TRBJ1-1; D is undetermined. The V and J ends lost 3 bases and 2 bases respectively, with 4 bases between them. CDR3 length: 12 residues. CDR1 SGHAT and CDR2 FQNNGV come from the germline V gene. The CDR3 DNA is TGTGCCAGCAGCTTCGGAAACACTGAAGCTTTCTTT. Translation gives CASSFGNTEAFF.

The chain couples TRBV10-3 to TRBJ1-1, with D hard to call. Deletions cut 6 bases from V and 1 base from J, with 12 bases between. Germline-derived CDR1 and CDR2 are ENHRY and SYGVKD. The CDR3 loop spans 14 amino acids. In DNA form, the CDR3 reads TGTGCCATCAGCCCCCCGGGGAAGAACACTGAAGCTTTCTTT. Its translation is CAISPPGKNTEAFF.

The V and J genes are TRBV11-3 and TRBJ1-2, with TRBD1 as a possible D gene (5 bases). This CDR3 is built from 14 residues. Trimming left V 1 base short and J 8 bases short, with 14 bases between. Germline loops: CDR1 SGHNT, CDR2 YENEEA. The CDR3 spells CASSLVAGQQGYTF. The DNA of the CDR3 is TGTGCCAGCAGCTTAGTCGCAGGGCAGCAGGGCTACACCTTC.

The chain carries TRBV15 and TRBJ1-3; D unclear. This CDR3 has 17 amino acids. Germline V gene data show CDR1 as LNHNV and CDR2 as YYDKDF (reference sequence). Trimming took 0 bases from V and 0 from J, leaving 12 bases between them. In DNA, the CDR3 is TGTGCCACCAGCAGAGATCTTGCAGTCAACTCTGGAAACACCATATATTTT. Amino acids: CATSRDLAVNSGNTIYF.

This clone qualifies as medium-sized. V usage is TRBV28 and J usage is TRBJ1-2; D not resolved. Trimming stripped 8 bases from V and 4 bases from J, with 14 bases between. CDR3 size: 13 residues. Looked up from germline, CDR1 is MDHEN and CDR2 is SYDVKM. In DNA, the CDR3 is TGTGCCAGCTCGATCCCAAACTCCTATGGCTACACCTTC. Protein: CASSIPNSYGYTF.

The V gene is TRBV5-1, the J gene TRBJ1-2, with 7 bases that match TRBD1. Trimming cost V 4 bases and J 4 bases; bases outside gene matches: 7. Per the germline V gene, CDR1 is SGHRS and CDR2 is YFSETQ. The CDR3 has 14 residues. Written as DNA, the CDR3 is TGCGCCAGCAGCGTTGACAGGGACCTCTATGGCTACACCTTC. Amino acids: CASSVDRDLYGYTF.

The chain joins TRBV3-1 (or the pseudogene TRBV3-2) to TRBJ1-1; D call uncertain. The CDR3 runs 14 residues. Trimming removed 6 bases from V and 1 base from J, with 12 bases in between. The germline gives CDR1 LGHDT, CDR2 YNNKEL (reference sequence). The CDR3 sequence is CASSHKSKNTEAFF. The CDR3 region has the DNA TGTGCCAGCAGTCACAAGTCGAAGAACACTGAAGCTTTCTTT.

The chain is built from TRBV6-2 or TRBV6-3 and TRBJ2-1, with 15 bases matching TRBD2. CDR1 and CDR2 from the germline V gene are MNHEY and SVGEGT. V was clipped by 5 bases and J by 8 bases; unmatched bases: 19. The length of the CDR3 is 20 residues. The CDR3 DNA reads as TGTGCCAGCAGTGTCCGGATGTTCTGGACTAGCGGGGGGGCTAACGATGAGCAGTTCTTC. It is translated as CASSVRMFWTSGGANDEQFF.

The genes are TRBV11-1 and TRBJ1-2; D remains ambiguous. This CDR3 contains 15 residues. In germline, CDR1 is SGHAT, CDR2 FQDESV (reference sequence). The ends were cut back, 1 base at V and 5 bases at J, with 14 bases in the middle. For the CDR3, the DNA is TGTGCCAGCAGCTTAGATTCCGACGGAAAGTATGGCTACACCTTC. It codes for CASSLDSDGKYGYTF.

This clone was observed a single time. The chain recombines TRBV6-5 with TRBJ2-7, with TRBD1 matching over 9 bases. CDR1 MNHEY and CDR2 SVGAGI come from the germline V gene. V dropped 5 bases and J dropped 5; count of bases not matched to a gene: 7. The CDR3 spans 14 residues. CDR3 protein: CASSTRDRADEQYF. The CDR3 nucleotides read TGTGCCAGCAGTACCCGGGACAGGGCGGACGAGCAGTACTTC.

The genes are TRBV27 and TRBJ1-5; TRBD1 is a possible D gene (5 bases). Germline V lookup: CDR1 MNHEY, CDR2 SMNVEV (reference sequence). The CDR3 is 15 amino acids. Trimming took 2 bases from V and 5 from J, leaving 13 bases between them. CDR3 in DNA: TGTGCCAGCAGTTTAGGAGCCACGGGGCATCAGCCCCAGCATTTT. It codes for CASSLGATGHQPQHF.

The rearrangement links TRBV19 to TRBJ1-6, with TRBD1 as a possible D gene (5 bases). The V end lost 5 bases, the J end lost 7 bases, and 15 bases lay between the germline ends. The CDR3 loop spans 15 amino acids. The germline gives CDR1 LNHDA, CDR2 SQIVND (reference sequence). In DNA, the CDR3 is TGTGCCAGTAGTTCCGCCGGGACGGTGAATTCACCCCTCCACTTT. Its protein product is CASSSAGTVNSPLHF.